The 20 T cell receptor delta chains presented below share a single source sample, sequenced in a study of DNA immune sequencing with unique molecular identifiers. All 8 TRDV and 4 TRDJ genes were targeted in 32-plex amplification of genomic DNA. In approximately 3 barcoding PCR cycles, molecules received a 12-nucleotide UMI, then adapter PCR followed. TCRdb re-analyzed the multiplex PCR reads via CATT. Among some 4,300 delta-chain clones listed, around 12% were seen once. The specimen sequenced was gamma-delta T cells enriched from blood buffy coat, or unenriched PBMCs (not recorded which). The receptors stem from a human donor in good health.

A word on this clone: This likely came from a read error, as a far larger clone is one base away. The sample has other DNA sequences that encode this CDR3 too. The chain joins TRDV1 to TRDJ1; the D call may be TRDD2 or TRDD3 (6 bases each). TCRdb does not report a J gene; here it was assigned by matching the DNA to germline references. The CDR3 consists of 26 residues. Germline CDR1 and CDR2: TSWWSYY and QGS. V was cut by 1 base and J by 3 bases, with 45 bases left in between. As DNA, the CDR3 is TGTGCTCTTGGGGAACCCCCTCCTACGGATTCAGTACTGGGTGATACGCCCCAGACGGCCGCCGATAAACTCATCTTT. Translation gives CALGEPPPTDSVLGDTPQTAADKLIF.

The V call is TRDV1, the J call TRDJ1; 7 bases fit TRDD3. No J gene was available from TCRdb, and it was assigned here by a germline match of the DNA. V lost 1 base, J lost 0 bases, and 20 bases stayed unmatched. The CDR3 consists of 21 residues. Germline V CDR1 and CDR2: TSWWSYY, QGS. For the CDR3, the DNA is TGTGCTCTTGGGGAACACAGAGTCCTTAGTACTGGGGCCGGGTACACCGATAAACTCATCTTT. Encoded protein: CALGEHRVLSTGAGYTDKLIF.

A remark on this clone: Given a far larger clone just one base away, this is likely a sequencing read error. The chain joins TRDV2 to TRDJ1; 7 bases are shared with TRDD3. This CDR3 is built from 16 residues. V was clipped by 0 bases and J by 1 base; unmatched bases: 7. Germline lookup yields CDR1 GEAIGNYY and CDR2 EKD. CDR3: CACDTVGGNCTDKLIF. CDR3 nucleotides: TGTGCCTGTGACACCGTTGGGGGAAACTGCACCGATAAACTCATCTTT.

This clone showed up just a few times. The gene calls are TRDV1 and TRDJ1; 13 nucleotides match TRDD3. Germline V gene sequence: CDR1 TSWWSYY, CDR2 QGS. There are 22 residues in the CDR3. The trim removed 1 base at V and 1 base at J, leaving 18 bases unmatched. This CDR3 reads CALGEPYSRLLGDTGTTDKLIF. DNA for the CDR3: TGTGCTCTTGGGGAACCCTATTCGAGGTTACTGGGGGATACGGGAACCACCGATAAACTCATCTTT.

About this clone: A far more abundant clone sits one base away, making this likely a read error. Other DNA variants within this sample encode the same CDR3. This rearrangement joins TRDV2 to TRDJ1, with D maybe TRDD3 (6 bases). Germline CDR1 GEAIGNYY, CDR2 EKD. The V and J ends lost 3 bases and 4 bases respectively, with 32 bases between them. The CDR3 sequence is 20 residues long. The chain's CDR3 is CACDALPTSLGIKGIDKLIF. DNA of the CDR3: TGTGCCTGTGACGCTCTACCTACGTCTCTGGGAATAAAGGGGATCGATAAACTCATCTTT.

The CDR3, as DNA: TGTGCTCTTGGGGAACTTTTTTCCACCCTTACTGGGCGTAAAACCGATAAACTCATCTTT. This encodes CALGELFSTLTGRKTDKLIF. For the J gene the call is TRDJ1; the V gene lacks a call; the table names TRDD3, a call not compared with the DNA. The CDR3 has 20 amino acids.

Only a few counts were recorded for this clone. Translating this DNA gives a protein that differs at residue 16 from the TCRdb one, which belongs to a much larger clone; a read error is likely, and the protein shown is this translation. The chain links TRDV2 to TRDJ3, with D perhaps TRDD3 (5 bases). The CDR3 totals 17 residues. Per germline, CDR1 GEAIGNYY and CDR2 EKD. In DNA, the CDR3 is TGTGCCTGTGACACCCTGCATGCTACCTGGGACACCCGACAGATGATTTTC. It codes for CACDTLHATWDTRQMIF.

CDR3 DNA sequence: TGTGCTCTTGGGTACTGGGGGACAACGGATACCGATAAACTCATCTTT. Protein product: CALGYWGTTDTDKLIF. No V gene was called, and the J gene is TRDJ1; the tabulated D call, TRDD3, remains unverified against the DNA. This CDR3 is 16 amino acids long.

This clone was observed at least ten times. This rearrangement joins TRDV1 to TRDJ1; 12 positions match TRDD3. Matching the DNA to germline supplied the J gene, which TCRdb does not give. With V trimmed by 3 bases and J by 0 bases, 29 bases remained unmatched. Looked up from germline, CDR1 is TSWWSYY and CDR2 is QGS. CDR3 length equals 25 residues. The chain's CDR3 is CALGDPGLSYPLLGDTPEYTDKLIF. For the CDR3, the DNA is TGTGCTCTTGGGGATCCGGGGCTCTCCTACCCCTTACTGGGGGATACTCCTGAGTACACCGATAAACTCATCTTT.

There are a few counts of this clone. This likely traces to a read error, being one base from a far larger clone. Other nucleotide sequences in the sample specify the same CDR3. The V call is TRDV2, the J call TRDJ1, with 11 bases fitting TRDD3. CDR3 size: 17 residues. Germline V gene data show CDR1 as GEAIGNYY and CDR2 as EKD. CDR3 sequence reads: CACDTVGGYASTDKLIF. The CDR3 nucleotides read TGTGCATGTGACACCGTTGGGGGATACGCCTCCACCGATAAACTCATCTTT.

By share of the sample, this clone is medium-sized (0.01 to 0.1%). The chain is built from TRDV2 and TRDJ3, with 10 bases lining up with TRDD3. The CDR3 is made up of 19 amino acids. The germline V gene encodes CDR1 GEAIGNYY and CDR2 EKD. After removal of 0 bases from V and 0 bases from J, the junction contained 4 bases not matched to a gene. The CDR3 DNA reads TGTGCCTGTGACACCGCTGGGGGATATAGCTCCTGGGACACCCGACAGATGTTTTTC. Amino acid sequence: CACDTAGGYSSWDTRQMFF.

This clone occurred a few times. A much larger clone differs from this one at a single base, so this may be a read error. This specimen includes other DNA sequences encoding the same CDR3. The chain carries TRAV38-2/DV8 and TRDJ1; D is perhaps TRDD2 (5 bases). Germline CDR1 reads TSESDYY; CDR2 reads QEAYKQQN. The length of the CDR3 is 20 residues. The CDR3 here is CAYRSGLIPFTKEYTDKLIF. The CDR3, as DNA: TGTGCTTATAGGAGCGGTCTAATTCCTTTTACCAAAGAGTACACCGACAAACTCATCTTT.

This clone was seen a handful of times. With a far larger clone one base away, a read error is the likely cause. Distinct nucleotide sequences in the sample also encode this CDR3. This sequence joins TRDV2 and TRDJ2, with TRDD3 matching over 13 bases. This CDR3 is 19 amino acids long. CDR1 and CDR2 from the germline V gene are GEAIGNYY and EKD. The CDR3 DNA reads TGTGCCTGTGATCAACTTGGCGGTACTGGGGGATACGCGACAGCACAACTTTTCTTT. Amino acids: CACDQLGGTGGYATAQLFF.

In its sample, this clone is medium-sized (0.01 to 0.1%). The chain has TRDV2 and TRDJ1; 7 bases agree with TRDD3. Unmatched junction bases numbered 22, after V lost 1 base and J lost 3 bases. Germline V gene lookup returns CDR1 GEAIGNYY and CDR2 EKD. The CDR3 has 20 residues. CDR3 sequence: CACDTINTAGGPRGADKLIF. Here the CDR3 DNA reads TGTGCCTGTGACACTATTAATACGGCTGGGGGCCCTCGGGGGGCCGATAAACTCATCTTT.

CDR3 region: CALGETGFGDTGSYTDKLIF. The CDR3 nucleotides are TGTGCTCTTGGGGAAACCGGGTTCGGGGATACGGGCTCCTACACCGATAAACTCATCTTT. This chain joins TRDV1 and TRDJ1; 9 bases map to TRDD3. V gave up 2 bases and J gave up 0 bases; unmatched junction bases: 16. CDR1 is TSWWSYY and CDR2 is QGS in the germline V gene. There are 20 residues in the CDR3.

This clone has only a few counts. TCRdb shows a much larger clone's protein in place of this DNA's translation, and the two differ at residue 13, likely through a read error; the protein shown is translated from the DNA. The chain employs TRDV2 and TRDJ3; 11 bases agree with TRDD3. CDR1 is GEAIGNYY and CDR2 is EKD in the germline V gene. The CDR3 loop spans 20 amino acids. CDR3 residues: CACEPYWGIIGSRDTRQMFF. CDR3 coding DNA: TGTGCCTGTGAACCGTACTGGGGGATAATAGGCTCCCGGGACACCCGACAGATGTTTTTC.

This clone was counted many times. The V and J genes are TRDV1 and TRDJ1; TRDD3 matches 13 bases. The J gene was missing in TCRdb and was found by matching the end of the DNA to germline. Germline V gene sequence: CDR1 TSWWSYY, CDR2 QGS. The length of the CDR3 is 24 residues. With 3 bases clipped from V and 3 bases from J, the junction kept 28 bases outside the gene matches. In DNA, the CDR3 is TGTGCTCTTGGGGACTTTCCTGTCCGTTACTGGGGGATACGCGATCCTTACGTCCCCGATAAACTCATCTTT. Translation: CALGDFPVRYWGIRDPYVPDKLIF.

About this clone itself: TCRdb records a much larger clone's protein for this DNA, with a difference at residue 10 that likely arises from a read error; the protein given is the translation of the DNA. CDR3 sequence: CACDTVGQDNTDKLIF. Here the CDR3 DNA reads TGTGCCTGTGACACCGTTGGTCAGGATAACACCGATAAACTCATCTTT. This chain uses TRDV2 with TRDJ1, with D possibly being TRDD3 (5 bases). Germline CDR1 reads GEAIGNYY; CDR2 reads EKD. The ends were cut back, 0 bases at V and 0 bases at J, with 13 bases in the middle. This CDR3 is built from 16 residues.

This clone appeared a few times. This likely traces to a read error, being one base from a far larger clone. This sample also contains other DNA sequences that code for the same CDR3. The gene calls are TRDV2 and TRDJ1; TRDD3 aligns across 7 bases. Germline V gives CDR1 GEAIGNYY, CDR2 EKD. The V and J ends lost 3 bases and 0 bases, in that order; junction bases with no gene match: 6. This CDR3 spans 15 amino acids. The CDR3 nucleotides read TGTGCCTGTGACCTACTGGGGACGGACACCGATAAACTCATCTTT. Amino acid sequence: CACDLLGTDTDKLIF.

Concerning this clone itself: The translation of this DNA and the TCRdb protein of a much larger clone differ at residue 11, probably owing to a read error; the protein shown here is translated from the DNA. CDR3 nucleotides: TGTGCCTGTGACACCGTACTGGGGGATACGGTTATGAGGTACACCGATAAACTCATCTTT. It yields the protein CACDTVLGDTVMRYTDKLIF. The chain is built from TRDV2 and TRDJ1, with 13 bases matching TRDD3. V lost 0 bases to trimming and J lost 0 bases; unmatched junction nucleotides: 12. The germline V gene has CDR1 GEAIGNYY and CDR2 EKD. This CDR3 region has 20 residues.